The T cell receptor beta chain described here comes from a study of blood T cell repertoires in COVID-19. Study information: The United States, Italy and Spain were the sources of the acute and convalescent COVID-19 samples.

Individuals aged roughly 18 to 100 years were recruited from approximately 22 US areas. Recovered status in Cohort 3 required two negative PCRs, clearance, or symptom resolution. Assay used: immunoSEQ multiplex PCR; TCRdb lists only in-frame clones, some missing. The table has some 320,000 clones, around nine tenths seen once. The V gene end was trimmed by 6 bases and the J gene end by 15 bases; junction bases not matched to a gene: 20. The germline gives CDR1 SGHNT, CDR2 YYREEE (reference sequence). The CDR3 runs to 15 residues. Sequenced input: PBMCs or T cells enriched from blood (not recorded which). The sequence was obtained from a man between 60 and 70 years old who had recovered from COVID-19. This chain links TRBV5-4 with TRBJ2-1; 8 bases align to TRBD1. In DNA, the CDR3 is TGTGCCAGCACCTACCCTAGCGCCCGCCCGGGACAGGTGTTCTTC. Protein sequence: CASTYPSARPGQVFF.